This T cell receptor (beta chain) emerged from a study of blood T cell repertoires in COVID-19 (dated by TCRdb to 2019 to 2021). In terms of the full investigation: Samples from collaborators originated in the United States, Italy and Spain and spanned both the acute and convalescent phases of COVID-19. The material from the prospective study consisted of cDNA or gDNA derived from T cells, B-cell-depleted T cells, or PBMCs. The dataset comprised deeply sampled blood TCRbeta repertoires from subjects exposed to, actively infected with, or recovered from COVID-19. The repertoires were made available in a free public database intended to serve as a resource for research on the immune response to SARS-CoV-2. Samples were obtained from the ongoing ImmuneRACE study (first 160 participants) and from about 1,300 subjects provided by 6 global collaborators. The sample metadata nearly always contained a de-identified subject ID, COVID-19 status, age in years and sex. Where available, HLA class I and class II types were taken from metadata supplied by the sample provider and were not determined by assay-based typing. The paper as a whole reports these results and caveats: The quantity of clinical and demographic metadata differed by source and by participant and was supplied without curation.

Enrolling through a virtual design, the prospective study's participants ranged in age from roughly 18 to 89 years and lived across roughly 24 United States geographic areas. In the prospective study, cohorts were assigned on the basis of participant-reported clinical history obtained from a screening survey and a study questionnaire. ImmuneRACE Cohort 3 recovered participants were defined by two consecutive negative NP/OP PCR tests, healthcare professional clearance, or symptom resolution. Each participant in the prospective study had whole blood, serum and a nasopharyngeal or oropharyngeal swab collected by mobile phlebotomists. Over a roughly 2-month period, participants in the prospective study had the option of providing additional blood draws and questionnaires. Before DNA extraction, prospective study blood samples were shipped either frozen or at room temperature. TCRbeta CDR3 regions were amplified from genomic DNA using the immunoSEQ Assay, a bias-controlled multiplex PCR. The authors' pipeline ran thus. The number of nucleated cells in each sample was estimated from the amplification of reference gene primers within the assay. To quantify the absolute abundance of each unique TCRbeta CDR3 rearrangement, sequence reads were collapsed and filtered. For each sample, productive Simpson clonality was calculated as the square root of Simpson's diversity index over productive rearrangements. This is the immuneACCESS table as TCRdb keeps it, with only in-frame sequences that have V and J called. A part of the clones is gone; compared with another copy, unresolved V genes explain less than half, and the rest is unexplained. The V and J calls and clone size come from that table; D and trimming were worked out from the DNA. The sample table lists approximately 160,000 clones, around 80% of them with a count of one. The leading ten clones occupy about 6% of the sample.

This clone appeared a single time. Its recognized antigen is unknown. Base-call qualities are not available, and no considerably larger clone is one nucleotide away. The germline V and J ends show losses of 0 bases and 0 bases respectively, and no gene match explains 4 bases of the junction. The CDR3 runs 17 amino acids, cysteine and phenylalanine included. Just CDR3 DNA is preserved here, 51 bases in frame from base 1. Per the germline V gene, SGHTS is the CDR1 and YDEGEE is the CDR2. Input material: PBMCs or T cells enriched from blood (not recorded which). The sequence is built from TRBV5-8 and TRBJ2-1; 9 bases in between match TRBD2. This receptor was identified in a man in his forties who had recovered from COVID-19. For the CDR3, the sequence is CASSLGAGGPSYNEQFF. The DNA is TGTGCCAGCAGCTTGGGTGCGGGGGGGCCCTCCTACAATGAGCAGTTCTTC.